The rows below give T cell receptor beta chains drawn from one sample of a study of vaccination effects on CD4 cells after COVID-19. The assay was immunoSEQ multiplex PCR, and TCRdb's table has in-frame clones only and misses some. The table records tens of thousands of clones, around 63% of them present only once. The antigens of these receptors remain unknown. Sequences were derived from CD4+ T cells from PBMCs cultured without peptide, sampled before COVID-19 vaccination. All receptors derive from a human donor who received a COVID-19 vaccine. Both conserved end residues are part of each CDR3. A D gene is named only where the DNA matches it firmly. Rows give clone size only sometimes, using once, few, many, or a class for an expanded clone.

J | size | D | V | DNA | CDR3
TRBJ1-2 | NA | NA | TRBV4-3 | TGCGCCAGCAGCCAAGTAGGGCGTCCTAACTATGGCTACACCTTC | CASSQVGRPNYGYTF
TRBJ2-1 | NA | NA | TRBV3-1/TRBV3-2 | TGTGCCAGCAGCCCCGGGCCCGAGGCCTACCGCTCCTACAATGAGCAGTTCTTC | CASSPGPEAYRSYNEQFF
TRBJ1-2 | NA | NA | TRBV5-5 | TGTGCCAGCAGCTTGCGGACTAACTATGGCTACACCTTC | CASSLRTNYGYTF
TRBJ2-1 | NA | TRBD2 | TRBV19 | TGTGCCAGTAGTGGGGAGAGACTAGCGGTCTACAATGAGCAGTTCTTC | CASSGERLAVYNEQFF
TRBJ2-7 | NA | NA | TRBV28 | TGTGCCAGCAGAGCACCAGAAGGGAACGAGCAGTACTTC | CASRAPEGNEQYF
TRBJ2-2 | medium-sized | TRBD1 | TRBV28 | TGTGCCAGCACCACGGGACAGGGAGGTATCCACGGGGAGCTGTTTTTT | CASTTGQGGIHGELFF
TRBJ1-5 | few | NA | TRBV19 | TGTGCCACCGGGACTCCCAAAGGGCAGCCCCAGCATTTT | CATGTPKGQPQHF
TRBJ2-5 | NA | TRBD2 | TRBV2 | TGTGCCAGCAGTGAATGGGGCCTAGCGGGGGGCCGAGGGGGGACCCAGTACTTC | CASSEWGLAGGRGGTQYF
TRBJ1-3 | NA | NA | TRBV6-5 | TGTGCCAGCAGTAGGGGGTCCCGGGGAAACACCATATATTTT | CASSRGSRGNTIYF
TRBJ2-7 | NA | TRBD2 | TRBV6-2/TRBV6-3 | TGTGCCAGCAGTTACTCGATGCTAGCGGGGGACGTCTACGAGCAGTACTTC | CASSYSMLAGDVYEQYF
TRBJ2-7 | NA | TRBD2 | TRBV30 | TGTGCCTGGAGATCTGGACTAGCGGAATACGAGCAGTACTTC | CAWRSGLAEYEQYF
TRBJ1-2 | NA | NA | TRBV27 | TGTGCCAGCAGTTTGGGACCAACGGGCTATGGCTACACCTTC | CASSLGPTGYGYTF
TRBJ2-7 | NA | NA | TRBV9 | TGTGCCAGCAGCGTAGATCCAGTCACTAACTACGAGCAGTACTTC | CASSVDPVTNYEQYF
TRBJ2-7 | NA | TRBD2 | TRBV2 | TGTGCCAGCAGTGGGGGGGGCTCCTACGAGCAGTACTTC | CASSGGGSYEQYF
TRBJ1-2 | once | NA | TRBV28 | TGTGCCAGCAGTTTAGGCGCAGGGTACTATGGCTACACCTTC | CASSLGAGYYGYTF
TRBJ2-1 | NA | NA | TRBV7-9 | TGTGCCAGCAGCCGCGGACCGTACAATGAGCAGTTCTTC | CASSRGPYNEQFF
TRBJ2-7 | NA | TRBD1 | TRBV12-3/TRBV12-4 | TGTGCCAGCAGAAGGACAGGTGTCTACGAGCAGTACTTC | CASRRTGVYEQYF